These T cell receptor beta chains were read from a single sample in a study of cytomegalovirus exposure and HLA in healthy donors. Using immunoSEQ multiplex PCR, the repertoire was profiled, and TCRdb retains in-frame clones only, with some absent. The sample carries 140,000 to 150,000 clones, approximately 88% recorded once. Specimen: PBMCs. The receptors were sampled from a man between 18 and 35 years old in good health and CMV-seropositive. Each CDR3 is given with its conserved first and last residue. Each record gives: V gene, J gene, D gene, clone size, CDR3 protein, CDR3 DNA. D genes are given only for firm matches. Only part of the rows carry a size: once, few, many, or a class if the clone is expanded.

>TRBV30|TRBJ1-5|-|-
CAWATDRNQPQHF
TGTGCCTGGGCGACAGATAGAAATCAGCCCCAGCATTTT
>TRBV6-5|TRBJ2-1|TRBD1|once
CASRTGTGAYNEQFF
TGTGCCAGCAGAACCGGGACAGGGGCGTACAATGAGCAGTTCTTC
>TRBV28|TRBJ1-2|TRBD1|-
CASARDRDVYGYTF
TGTGCCAGCGCCCGGGACAGGGACGTCTATGGCTACACCTTC
>TRBV7-2|TRBJ1-1|-|-
CASSPLGWITEAFF
TGTGCCAGCAGCCCCCTCGGGTGGATCACTGAAGCTTTCTTT
>TRBV5-4|TRBJ1-3|TRBD1|-
CASSLGQGPGNTIYF
TGTGCCAGCAGCTTGGGACAGGGACCTGGAAACACCATATATTTT
>TRBV7-8|TRBJ1-5|TRBD1|-
CASSSRGQGVGNQPQHF
TGTGCCAGCAGCTCCCGCGGACAGGGAGTAGGCAATCAGCCCCAGCATTTT
>TRBV6-6|TRBJ1-5|-|-
CASSSQGSNQPQHF
TGTGCCAGCAGTTCACAGGGTAGCAATCAGCCCCAGCATTTT
>TRBV5-1|TRBJ1-2|-|once
CASSLGTVDYGYTF
TGCGCCAGCAGCTTGGGGACAGTAGACTATGGCTACACCTTC
>TRBV4-1|TRBJ2-7|-|once
CASSQDGQPYEQYF
TGCGCCAGCAGCCAAGATGGGCAGCCGTACGAGCAGTACTTC
>TRBV6-5|TRBJ2-7|-|-
CASSYPGREQYF
TGTGCCAGCAGTTACCCCGGTCGGGAGCAGTACTTC
>TRBV5-4|TRBJ2-7|-|-
CASSQNSYEQYF
TGTGCCAGCAGCCAAAACTCCTACGAGCAGTACTTC
>TRBV5-6|TRBJ2-2|-|-
CASSLGSSHGELFF
TGTGCCAGCAGCTTAGGCTCTAGCCACGGGGAGCTGTTTTTT
>TRBV6-1|TRBJ1-1|-|-
CASRTALNTEAFF
TGTGCCAGCAGGACAGCTCTGAACACTGAAGCTTTCTTT
>TRBV29-1|TRBJ1-4|-|-
CSVMTGYREKLFF
TGCAGCGTTATGACAGGATATCGGGAAAAACTGTTTTTT
>TRBV30|TRBJ1-1|-|-
CARGGSRVNTEAFF
TGTGCCAGAGGGGGTAGTAGGGTGAACACTGAAGCTTTCTTT
>TRBV11-2|TRBJ2-7|-|-
CASSPRIGGATYEQYF
TGTGCCAGCAGCCCGCGTATAGGGGGGGCTACCTACGAGCAGTACTTC
>TRBV2|TRBJ1-5|-|-
CASSELGGPQHF
TGTGCCAGCAGTGAGTTAGGGGGGCCCCAGCATTTT
>TRBV7-9|TRBJ2-7|TRBD2|once
CASSSRLAGARISSYEQYF
TGTGCCAGCAGCTCAAGACTAGCGGGGGCCCGAATAAGCTCCTACGAGCAGTACTTC
>TRBV7-9|TRBJ1-5|-|-
CASSLPGDWQPQHF
TGTGCCAGCAGCTTGCCCGGGGATTGGCAGCCCCAGCATTTT
>TRBV6-6|TRBJ2-2|TRBD2|-
CAASKREGYTGELFF
TGTGCCGCTTCCAAGCGGGAGGGGTACACCGGGGAGCTGTTTTTT
>TRBV6-1|TRBJ1-6|-|-
CASRPAGVAPLHF
TGTGCCAGCAGGCCCGCAGGGGTTGCACCCCTCCACTTT
>TRBV4-2|TRBJ2-1|TRBD2|-
CASSQTGTSSYNEQFF
TGTGCCAGCAGCCAAACTGGGACTAGCTCCTACAATGAGCAGTTCTTC
>TRBV27|TRBJ2-1|TRBD1|-
CASVSGGGSGWRGSNEQFF
TGTGCCAGCGTATCAGGGGGCGGGTCAGGTTGGAGGGGCTCCAATGAGCAGTTCTTC
>TRBV6-6|TRBJ2-2|TRBD2|-
CASSNGAGDTGELFF
TGTGCCAGCAGTAACGGAGCGGGGGACACCGGGGAGCTGTTTTTT
>TRBV7-2|TRBJ2-7|-|-
CASSFYSSYEQYF
TGTGCCAGCAGCTTTTACAGCTCCTACGAGCAGTACTTC
>TRBV9|TRBJ2-7|TRBD2|-
CASSKIAGSNEQYF
TGTGCCAGCAGCAAAATAGCGGGAAGCAACGAGCAGTACTTC
>TRBV19|TRBJ1-1|-|-
CASSISRFTTNTEAFF
TGTGCCAGTAGTATATCCAGATTCACAACGAACACTGAAGCTTTCTTT
>TRBV6-5|TRBJ1-1|TRBD1|-
CASGNRGNTEAFF
TGTGCCAGCGGGAACAGGGGGAACACTGAAGCTTTCTTT